These 2 T cell receptor beta chains originate from one sample sequenced in a study of cytomegalovirus exposure and HLA in healthy donors. PCR primers comprised 60 Vbeta and 13 Jbeta primers. Sequencing was performed with immunoSEQ multiplex PCR; in TCRdb, only in-frame clones are kept and a portion is missing. The data show 85,000 to 100,000 clones, approximately 81% seen once. The sequencing input was PBMCs. The receptors derive from a girl aged 2 to 10 in good health and CMV-seropositive.

There are a few counts of this clone. The chain has TRBV6-4 and TRBJ2-1, with 12 bases matching TRBD2. The germline gives CDR1 MRHNA, CDR2 SNTAGT. J was trimmed by 4 bases and V by 2 bases; bases with no gene match: 0. CDR3 length: 15 amino acids. CDR3 sequence: CASSDGLAGYNEQFF. CDR3 DNA: TGTGCCAGCAGTGACGGACTAGCGGGGTACAATGAGCAGTTCTTC.

This clone was detected only once. The rearrangement links TRBV10-3 to TRBJ2-3; TRBD2 agrees at 8 bases. V shed 11 bases, J shed 2 bases, and the junction held 12 bases outside the gene matches. The CDR3 contains 15 residues. Germline V gene data show CDR1 as ENHRY and CDR2 as SYGVKD. The CDR3 nucleotides read TGTGCCTATCGGATTTCGCGGGAGGACACAGATACGCAGTATTTT. Encoded protein: CAYRISREDTDTQYF.